This note documents a single T cell receptor (beta chain) sequence. The CDR3 covers 14 residues. CDR1 and CDR2 from the germline V gene are KGHSH and LQKENI. The V gene end was trimmed by 5 bases and the J gene end by 5 bases; junction bases not matched to a gene: 7. The sample comes from a study of cytomegalovirus exposure and HLA in healthy donors. PCR primers comprised 60 Vbeta and 13 Jbeta primers. Method: immunoSEQ multiplex PCR; TCRdb's copy keeps in-frame clones and lacks some. The sample has 100,000 to 150,000 clones, approximately 85% seen once. Sequences were obtained from PBMCs. The TCR was taken from a boy aged 5-17 years in good health and CMV-seronegative. This rearrangement joins TRBV18 to TRBJ2-3; 7 bases match TRBD1. CDR3 nucleotide sequence: TGTGCCAGCTCAGATACGACAGGGCGAGATACGCAGTATTTT. Translated, it gives CASSDTTGRDTQYF.